This passage covers 21 T cell receptor beta chains from one sample sequenced in a study of shared clonotypes between healthy human individuals. Naive CD8 cells lacked CD45RO and underwent positive selection for CCR7, leaving out terminally differentiated effector memory CD45RA+ cells. TCRdb's table, derived via immunoSEQ multiplex PCR, lists solely in-frame clones and lacks some. The top ten clones hold around 1.8% of a sample with over 2,000,000 clones, approximately 92% of them seen once. Source material: naive CD8+ T cells from PBMCs. These receptors were obtained from a man in his late teens or twenties in good health. Some clones in this sample may be carry-over from other donors' samples.

This sequence joins TRBV7-3 and TRBJ2-1, with TRBD1 matching over 10 bases. The CDR3 has 15 residues. Germline V lookup: CDR1 SGHTA, CDR2 FQGTGA. Losses at the gene ends were 5 bases for V and 0 bases for J; bases not matched to a gene: 1. The CDR3 coding sequence is TGTGCCAGCAGCAGGACAGGGGGCTCCTACAATGAGCAGTTCTTC. This encodes CASSRTGGSYNEQFF. The full variable domain, its missing parts supplied by reference TRBV7-3 and TRBJ2-1, is GAGVSQTPSNKVTEKGKYVELRCDPISGHTALYWYRQSLGQGPEFLIYFQGTGAADDSGLPNDRFFAVRPEGSVSTLKIQRTERGDSAVYLCASSRTGGSYNEQFFGPGTRLTVL.

As regards this clone: The sample contains more than one DNA sequence encoding this CDR3. The CDR3: CASSPLAGRTDTQYF. In DNA, the CDR3 is TGTGCCAGCAGTCCCCTAGCGGGTCGCACAGATACGCAGTATTTT. The J gene is TRBJ2-3, the V gene TRBV27; 8 bases map to TRBD2. The CDR3 length is 15 residues. The germline V gene has CDR1 MNHEY and CDR2 SMNVEV (reference sequence). The V and J ends lost 5 bases and 1 base, in that order; junction bases with no gene match: 5.

The V call is TRBV7-8, the J call TRBJ2-7, with 7 positions matching TRBD2. There are 15 residues in the CDR3. The V gene's germline CDR1 is SGHVS and CDR2 FQNEAQ. Trimming cost V 5 bases and J 2 bases; bases outside gene matches: 9. The CDR3 loop reads CASSPQAGPTYEQYF. DNA of the CDR3: TGTGCCAGCAGCCCCCAAGCGGGGCCCACCTACGAGCAGTACTTC.

The chain is built from TRBV18 and TRBJ1-3; 7 bases agree with TRBD1. V was pared by 3 bases and J by 0 bases, with 2 bases of the junction left unmatched. The CDR3 has 15 amino acids. CDR1 and CDR2 (germline): KGHSH, LQKENI. The CDR3 here is CASSPDRNSGNTIYF. The CDR3 coding sequence is TGTGCCAGCTCACCGGACAGGAACTCTGGAAACACCATATATTTT.

This clone has a single count. This chain links TRBV7-6 with TRBJ1-1, with D possibly being TRBD1 (5 bases). Germline V gene sequence: CDR1 SGHVS, CDR2 FNYEAQ. This CDR3 contains 16 residues. Trimming stripped 3 bases from V and 2 bases from J, with 16 bases between. The CDR3 region is CASSFGPARGNTEAFF. The CDR3 DNA sequence: TGTGCCAGCAGCTTTGGGCCGGCGAGGGGTAACACTGAAGCTTTCTTT.

The rearrangement joins TRBV28 to TRBJ2-2, with D possibly matching TRBD1 (5 bases). Trimming cost V 10 bases and J 7 bases, with 13 bases left between them. The CDR3 extends over 12 amino acids. CDR1 and CDR2 from the germline V gene are MDHEN and SYDVKM. The CDR3 DNA follows: TGTGCCACAATCGGACAAGGCGGGGAGCTGTTTTTT. Residues: CATIGQGGELFF.

The V call is TRBV9, the J call TRBJ2-7; no clear D gene. Per the germline V gene, CDR1 is SGDLS and CDR2 is YYNGEE. V gave up 1 base and J gave up 3 bases, with 8 bases separating them. This CDR3 spans 13 amino acids. The chain's CDR3 is CASSVSGYYEQYF. The DNA of the CDR3 is TGTGCCAGCAGCGTATCCGGATACTACGAGCAGTACTTC.

V gene TRBV19 combines with J gene TRBJ2-1; 9 bases match TRBD2. J gave up 8 bases and V 4 bases, and 18 bases lay outside the gene matches. The CDR3 has 18 amino acids. Germline CDR1 is LNHDA and CDR2 is SQIVND (reference sequence). CDR3 DNA sequence: TGTGCCAGTAGTAGCCCCAGGGTGGCGGGAGGGCCTTACTATGAGCAGTTCTTC. The encoded protein is CASSSPRVAGGPYYEQFF.

CDR3: CASSMLPADTDTQYF. For the CDR3, the DNA is TGTGCCAGTAGTATGCTCCCCGCAGACACAGATACGCAGTATTTT. The V and J genes are TRBV19 and TRBJ2-3, with D uncertain. Germline CDR1 and CDR2: LNHDA and SQIVND (reference sequence). V shed 3 bases and J shed 2 bases, with 12 bases lying between them. This CDR3 is built from 15 residues.

The rearrangement joins TRBV28 to TRBJ2-1; no clear D. Germline values: CDR1 MDHEN, CDR2 SYDVKM. The length of the CDR3 is 16 residues. V dropped 5 bases and J dropped 3 bases, with 17 bases sitting between them. The CDR3 reads CASSPSPGWDYNEQFF. The CDR3 region has the DNA TGTGCCAGCAGTCCCTCTCCCGGCTGGGACTACAATGAGCAGTTCTTC.

This sequence joins TRBV7-9 and TRBJ2-2, with D maybe TRBD1 (6 bases). Germline-derived CDR1 and CDR2 are SEHNR and FQNEAQ (reference sequence). V dropped 4 bases and J dropped 2 bases, with 17 bases sitting between them. There are 17 residues in the CDR3. The CDR3: CASSSTGSHKNTGELFF. The CDR3 region has the DNA TGTGCCAGCAGCTCGACAGGCTCGCATAAAAACACCGGGGAGCTGTTTTTT.

The chain is built from TRBV10-3 and TRBJ1-1, with 7 bases lining up with TRBD1. J gave up 1 base and V 6 bases, and 2 bases lay outside the gene matches. This CDR3 spans 13 amino acids. Per the germline V gene, CDR1 is ENHRY and CDR2 is SYGVKD. The CDR3 nucleotides read TGTGCCATCAGGGGGGACAGGAACACTGAAGCTTTCTTT. It specifies CAIRGDRNTEAFF.

J is TRBJ2-7 and V is TRBV19; 7 bases fit TRBD1. Looked up from germline, CDR1 is LNHDA and CDR2 is SQIVND (reference sequence). Germline trimming cut 4 bases from V and 4 bases from J; bases unmatched to any gene: 7. This CDR3 is 14 amino acids long. CDR3 DNA: TGTGCCAGTAGTAAGGGGGCGTTCCTTTACGAGCAGTACTTC. It is translated as CASSKGAFLYEQYF.

V and J are TRBV7-8 and TRBJ1-2; D is uncertain. In germline, CDR1 is SGHVS, CDR2 FQNEAQ. Deletions cut 7 bases from V and 8 bases from J, with 11 bases between. The CDR3 is 11 residues long. The CDR3 bases are TGTGCCAGCAAGGACCTCCACGGCTACACCTTC. Its translation is CASKDLHGYTF.

The CDR3 bases are TGTGCCAGCAGCTTAAAGCCAGGGGGCTCGACTTACTATGGCTACACCTTC. Translating gives CASSLKPGGSTYYGYTF. The chain couples TRBV13 to TRBJ1-2, with 8 bases matching TRBD1. The V segment lost 2 bases and the J segment 3 bases; nucleotides outside the gene matches: 11. The length of the CDR3 is 17 residues. The germline gives CDR1 PRHDT, CDR2 FYEKMQ (reference sequence).

The chain couples TRBV27 to TRBJ2-3, with D perhaps matching TRBD1 (6 bases). In germline, CDR1 is MNHEY, CDR2 SMNVEV (reference sequence). Trimming removed 3 bases from V and 6 bases from J, with 13 bases in between. The CDR3 loop spans 14 amino acids. CDR3 sequence reads: CASSFQGRYDTQYF. The CDR3, as DNA: TGTGCCAGCAGTTTTCAGGGGCGGTACGATACGCAGTATTTT.

Regarding this clone: This sample includes further DNA sequences coding for the same CDR3. The rearrangement uses TRBV9 and TRBJ2-1, with D possibly being TRBD1 (7 bases). Trimming removed 4 bases from V and 2 bases from J, with 10 bases in between. The CDR3 has 14 amino acids. The V gene's germline CDR1 is SGDLS and CDR2 YYNGEE. As DNA, the CDR3 is TGTGCCAGCAGCCCCAGGGGGGCCTACAATGAGCAGTTCTTC. Residues: CASSPRGAYNEQFF.

The rearrangement links TRBV9 to TRBJ2-1; no clear D gene. CDR3 length equals 15 residues. Germline V gene lookup returns CDR1 SGDLS and CDR2 YYNGEE. V gave up 0 bases and J gave up 3 bases, with 10 bases separating them. The CDR3 loop reads CASSVDSPIYNEQFF. The CDR3 nucleotides are TGTGCCAGCAGCGTAGACTCGCCGATCTACAATGAGCAGTTCTTC.

This clone showed up just once. This chain connects TRBV11-2 to TRBJ1-2; TRBD1 matches at 8 bases. Germline V gene lookup returns CDR1 SGHAT and CDR2 FQNNGV. Unmatched junction bases numbered 17, after V lost 5 bases and J lost 6 bases. The CDR3 consists of 17 residues. CDR3 in amino acids: CASSHRDRSFREDGYTF. DNA of the CDR3: TGTGCCAGCAGCCACAGGGACAGGTCGTTCCGTGAGGATGGCTACACCTTC.

The chain employs TRBV7-9 and TRBJ2-7; tentatively, D is TRBD1 (6 bases). Deletions cut 5 bases from V and 2 bases from J, with 10 bases between. Germline V gene lookup returns CDR1 SEHNR and CDR2 FQNEAQ (reference sequence). The CDR3 spans 13 residues. CDR3 bases: TGTGCCAGCAGCCCTGGGGACACCTACGAGCAGTACTTC. It specifies CASSPGDTYEQYF.

The gene calls are TRBV5-4 and TRBJ2-7; 10 bases map to TRBD2. The germline V gene encodes CDR1 SGHNT and CDR2 YYREEE (reference sequence). CDR3 size: 15 residues. J lost 5 bases, V lost 4 bases, and 9 bases had no gene match. The CDR3 DNA reads TGTGCCAGCAGCGCAAGCCCTAGCGGGAGTAACGAGCAGTACTTC. It specifies CASSASPSGSNEQYF.